These 16 T cell receptor beta chains originate from one sample sequenced in a study of cytomegalovirus exposure and HLA in healthy donors. In the PCR, 60 Vbeta and 13 Jbeta primers were used. Profiling relied on immunoSEQ multiplex PCR, and the TCRdb table lists in-frame clones only, not all of them. Its table lists approximately 72,000 clones. Material for sequencing was PBMCs. All receptors come from a man in his forties in good health and CMV-seronegative.

This chain connects TRBV30 to TRBJ1-4; TRBD1 matches 7 bases. The CDR3 contains 13 residues. CDR1 is GTSNPN, CDR2 SVGIG, per germline (reference sequence). The trim removed 2 bases at V and 8 bases at J, leaving 5 bases unmatched. In nucleotides, the CDR3 is TGTGCCTGGAGTCAGGCAGGGGGGGAAAAACTGTTTTTT. It yields the protein CAWSQAGGEKLFF.

Worth noting for this clone: The same CDR3 also results from other DNA sequences found in this sample. The V gene is TRBV4-1, the J gene TRBJ2-5, with a weak D call TRBD2 (6 bases). The V end lost 2 bases, the J end lost 4 bases, and 8 bases lay between the germline ends. This CDR3 region has 13 residues. CDR1 is MGHRA, CDR2 YSYEKL, per germline. CDR3 region: CASSQWRGETQYF. The CDR3 coding sequence is TGCGCCAGCAGCCAATGGCGGGGAGAGACCCAGTACTTC.

This chain uses TRBV19 with TRBJ2-5, with D perhaps matching TRBD1 (6 bases). This CDR3 has 15 amino acids. Germline V gene sequence: CDR1 LNHDA, CDR2 SQIVND (reference sequence). Trimming stripped 6 bases from V and 2 bases from J, with 16 bases between. In DNA, the CDR3 is TGTGCCAGTAGATCCATCCAGGGGCTACAAGAGACCCAGTACTTC. Protein sequence: CASRSIQGLQETQYF.

This clone is identified as medium-sized from frequency. The V gene is TRBV10-3, the J gene TRBJ1-6; tentative D call: TRBD1 (6 bases). The V end lost 4 bases, the J end lost 5 bases, and 9 bases lay between the germline ends. Germline CDR1 is ENHRY and CDR2 is SYGVKD. The length of the CDR3 is 14 residues. This CDR3 reads CAISAGQNNSPLHF. In nucleotides, the CDR3 is TGTGCCATCAGTGCCGGACAGAATAATTCACCCCTCCACTTT.

The chain employs TRBV23-1 and TRBJ1-1; 10 bases are a match to TRBD1. TRBV23-1 qualifies as an ORF whose function is uncertain. Trimming cost V 0 bases and J 3 bases; bases outside gene matches: 13. The CDR3 has 19 amino acids. CDR3 sequence reads: CASSQSRDRGVDFHTEAFF. CDR3 DNA sequence: TGCGCCAGCAGTCAATCCCGGGACAGGGGAGTCGATTTCCACACTGAAGCTTTCTTT.

This chain links TRBV11-2 with TRBJ1-2; 9 bases align to TRBD1. Germline trimming cut 5 bases from V and 7 bases from J; bases unmatched to any gene: 8. Per the germline V gene, CDR1 is SGHAT and CDR2 is FQNNGV. This CDR3 comprises 14 residues. CDR3 coding DNA: TGTGCCAGCAGCGCCCGGGACAGGGTGGGTGGCTACACCTTC. Encoded protein: CASSARDRVGGYTF.

The chain combines TRBV5-1 with TRBJ2-5; 10 nucleotides match TRBD2. Germline V CDR1 and CDR2: SGHRS, YFSETQ. V dropped 0 bases and J dropped 1; count of bases not matched to a gene: 3. The length of the CDR3 is 16 residues. The CDR3 is CASSLVLAGSQETQYF. DNA for the CDR3: TGCGCCAGCAGCTTGGTACTAGCGGGGAGCCAAGAGACCCAGTACTTC.

The chain links TRBV4-2 to TRBJ1-2, with a weak D call TRBD1 (6 bases). Trimming cost V 0 bases and J 0 bases, with 11 bases left between them. CDR3 length: 16 residues. In germline, CDR1 is LGHNA, CDR2 YNFKEQ. CDR3 loop: CASSQDLTGANYGYTF. DNA of the CDR3: TGTGCCAGCAGCCAAGATTTGACAGGAGCTAACTATGGCTACACCTTC.

The DNA for the CDR3 is TGTGCCAGCAGCGAGGGGACTAGCTTACAAGAGACCCAGTACTTC. It codes for CASSEGTSLQETQYF. The V and J genes are TRBV9 and TRBJ2-5, with 9 bases lining up with TRBD2. V shed 3 bases and J 2 bases; nucleotides not matched to a gene: 5. Per the germline V gene, CDR1 is SGDLS and CDR2 is YYNGEE. The CDR3 loop spans 15 amino acids.

The J gene is TRBJ1-1, the V gene TRBV29-1; D ambiguous. The CDR3 runs 12 residues. CDR1 is SQVTM, CDR2 ANQGSEA, per germline. V was pared by 3 bases and J by 10 bases, with 15 bases between. DNA of the CDR3: TGCAGCGTTGAGTTCAGAGGAGGGATAGCTTTCTTT. Translation: CSVEFRGGIAFF.

V is TRBV7-6 and J is TRBJ2-5; 7 bases line up with TRBD2. With 5 bases clipped from V and 2 bases from J, the junction kept 8 bases outside the gene matches. The CDR3 runs to 15 residues. Germline V gene data show CDR1 as SGHVS and CDR2 as FNYEAQ. The CDR3: CASSDSGFTQETQYF. The CDR3 bases are TGTGCCAGCAGCGATAGCGGGTTCACGCAAGAGACCCAGTACTTC. The variable domain in full, with the rest retrieved from reference TRBV7-6 and TRBJ2-5, is GAGVSQSPRYKVTKRGQDVALRCDPISGHVSLYWYRQALGQGPEFLTYFNYEAQQDKSGLPNDRFSAERPEGSISTLTIQRTEQRDSAMYRCASSDSGFTQETQYFGPGTRLLVL.

The CDR3 bases are TGTGCCAGCAGTGCGGACAGGGAACGCAATGAGCAGTTCTTC. Amino acids: CASSADRERNEQFF. The V and J genes are TRBV6-5 and TRBJ2-1; 8 bases are a match to TRBD1. Trimming cost V 5 bases and J 6 bases; bases outside gene matches: 6. The CDR3 runs to 14 residues. Germline CDR1 and CDR2: MNHEY and SVGAGI.

The chain couples TRBV9 to TRBJ2-3; D is undetermined. Trimming took 0 bases from V and 0 from J, leaving 8 bases between them. This CDR3 comprises 15 residues. CDR1 is SGDLS and CDR2 is YYNGEE in the germline V gene. The CDR3 reads CASSVGPGSTDTQYF. The CDR3 DNA sequence: TGTGCCAGCAGCGTAGGACCAGGTAGCACAGATACGCAGTATTTT.

The CDR3 DNA reads as TGTGCCAGCAGTGAAGCCTTCAGGGGCGGGGAGCTGTTTTTT. This gives the protein CASSEAFRGGELFF. This chain uses TRBV2 with TRBJ2-2, with TRBD1 as a possible D gene (6 bases). The CDR3 runs to 14 residues. The ends were cut back, 0 bases at V and 7 bases at J, with 9 bases in the middle. CDR1 is SNHLY, CDR2 FYNNEI, per germline.

This chain uses TRBV18 with TRBJ1-5; 7 bases map to TRBD1. With 4 bases clipped from V and 7 bases from J, the junction kept 10 bases outside the gene matches. The CDR3 contains 15 residues. In germline, CDR1 is KGHSH, CDR2 LQKENI. CDR3 nucleotide sequence: TGTGCCAGCTCACATGACAGGGTGGGAAAACAGCCCCAGCATTTT. Its protein is CASSHDRVGKQPQHF.

This rearrangement joins TRBV13 to TRBJ2-1; 8 bases align to TRBD2. V was clipped by 4 bases and J by 2 bases; unmatched bases: 1. This CDR3 is 14 amino acids long. In germline, CDR1 is PRHDT, CDR2 FYEKMQ (reference sequence). In DNA form, the CDR3 reads TGTGCCAGCAGCTCGGGACTAGCCTACAATGAGCAGTTCTTC. Protein product: CASSSGLAYNEQFF.